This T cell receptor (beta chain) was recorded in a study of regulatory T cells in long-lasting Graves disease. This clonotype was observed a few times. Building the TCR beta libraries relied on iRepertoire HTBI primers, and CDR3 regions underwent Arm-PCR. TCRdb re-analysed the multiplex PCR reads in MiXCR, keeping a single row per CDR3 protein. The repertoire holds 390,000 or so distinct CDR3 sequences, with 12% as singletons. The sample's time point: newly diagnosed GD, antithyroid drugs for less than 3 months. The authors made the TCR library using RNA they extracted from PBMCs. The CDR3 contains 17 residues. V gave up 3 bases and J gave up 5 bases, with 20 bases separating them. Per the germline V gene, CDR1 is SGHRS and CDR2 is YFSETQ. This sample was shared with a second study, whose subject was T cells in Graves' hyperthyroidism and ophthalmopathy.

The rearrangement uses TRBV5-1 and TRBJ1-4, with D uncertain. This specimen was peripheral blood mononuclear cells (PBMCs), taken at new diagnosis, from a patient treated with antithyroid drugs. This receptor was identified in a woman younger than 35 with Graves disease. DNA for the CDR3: TGCGCCAGCAGCTCTGCCGGCCGGTCGGAACCAAATGAAAAACTGTTTTTT. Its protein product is CASSSAGRSEPNEKLFF.